A selection of T cell receptor beta chains follows, all from one sample in a study of T cells in Graves' hyperthyroidism and ophthalmopathy. One entry per CDR3 protein results from TCRdb running MiXCR on the multiplex PCR reads. The sample consists of around 99,000 distinct CDR3 sequences, 16% of them appearing once. Specimen: blood. These receptors all stem from a woman in her forties or fifties with Graves' hyperthyroidism. Both conserved end residues are part of each CDR3. The order of the fields is V gene, D gene, clone size, J gene, CDR3 DNA, CDR3 protein. A D gene is named only where the DNA matches it firmly. Rows give clone size only sometimes, using once, few, many, or a class for an expanded clone.

V gene: TRBV15
D gene: NA
clone size: NA
J gene: TRBJ2-1
CDR3 DNA: NA
CDR3 protein: CATSSFYICSAPGTGTSGGNEQFF

V gene: TRBV3-1
D gene: NA
clone size: many
J gene: TRBJ1-6
CDR3 DNA: TGTGCCAGCAGCCCGTCCCATGAAATTAATTCACCCCTCCACTTT
CDR3 protein: CASSPSHEINSPLHF

V gene: TRBV11-1
D gene: NA
clone size: NA
J gene: TRBJ2-1
CDR3 DNA: TGTGCCAGCAGCTTAGGAAGCGGGAATGAGCAGTTCTTC
CDR3 protein: CASSLGSGNEQFF

V gene: TRBV7-2
D gene: NA
clone size: many
J gene: TRBJ1-3
CDR3 DNA: TGTGCCAGCAGCTTAGGGATCCTCTCTGGAAACACCATATATTTT
CDR3 protein: CASSLGILSGNTIYF

V gene: TRBV6-1
D gene: NA
clone size: many
J gene: TRBJ1-2
CDR3 DNA: TGTGCCACAGGGCAGGGTGGGAACTATGGCTACACCTTC
CDR3 protein: CATGQGGNYGYTF

V gene: TRBV6-1
D gene: TRBD2
clone size: many
J gene: TRBJ2-5
CDR3 DNA: TGTGCCAGCAGTGGGACTAGCGGGAGTGAGACCCAGTACTTC
CDR3 protein: CASSGTSGSETQYF

V gene: TRBV10-3
D gene: NA
clone size: NA
J gene: TRBJ1-1
CDR3 DNA: TGTGCCATCAGTGAGTCTAGGGTTGGGGGCACTGAAGCTTTCTTT
CDR3 protein: CAISESRVGGTEAFF

V gene: TRBV18
D gene: NA
clone size: many
J gene: TRBJ1-4
CDR3 DNA: TGTGCCAGCTCCAGCGCAGACTCAGAAAAACTGTTTTTT
CDR3 protein: CASSSADSEKLFF

V gene: TRBV2
D gene: TRBD2
clone size: many
J gene: TRBJ2-3
CDR3 DNA: TGTGCCAGCAGTTCCACACTAGCGGCTAGCACAGATACGCAGTATTTT
CDR3 protein: CASSSTLAASTDTQYF

V gene: TRBV5-1
D gene: TRBD1
clone size: many
J gene: TRBJ1-1
CDR3 DNA: TGCGCCAGCACCCCCGGGACAGGTTGGTGGACTGAAGCTTTCTTT
CDR3 protein: CASTPGTGWWTEAFF

V gene: TRBV10-3
D gene: TRBD2
clone size: many
J gene: TRBJ2-5
CDR3 DNA: TGTGCCATCAGTGGGACTAGCGGGCGGGGGCAAGAGACCCAGTACTTC
CDR3 protein: CAISGTSGRGQETQYF

V gene: TRBV7-3
D gene: TRBD2
clone size: many
J gene: TRBJ2-1
CDR3 DNA: TGTGCCAGCAGCCCGAATGGACTAGTTGCCTACAATGAGCAGTTCTTC
CDR3 protein: CASSPNGLVAYNEQFF

V gene: TRBV29-1
D gene: NA
clone size: many
J gene: TRBJ1-1
CDR3 DNA: TGCAGCGTATCCAGGGAACCGAACACTGAAGCTTTCTTT
CDR3 protein: CSVSREPNTEAFF

V gene: TRBV6-5
D gene: NA
clone size: many
J gene: TRBJ2-3
CDR3 DNA: TGTGCCAGCAGTTACGATTTTGGCAGCGGCACAGATACGCAGTATTTT
CDR3 protein: CASSYDFGSGTDTQYF

V gene: TRBV9
D gene: TRBD1
clone size: few
J gene: TRBJ2-6
CDR3 DNA: TGTGCCAGCAGCGTCTCCCACCGGACAGGGAACTCTGGGGCCAACGTCCTGACTTTC
CDR3 protein: CASSVSHRTGNSGANVLTF

V gene: TRBV6-1
D gene: NA
clone size: many
J gene: TRBJ2-3
CDR3 DNA: TGTGCCAGCAGTGAGGGCCCTAGCACAGATACGCAGTATTTT
CDR3 protein: CASSEGPSTDTQYF

V gene: TRBV7-8
D gene: NA
clone size: many
J gene: TRBJ1-5
CDR3 DNA: TGTGCCAGCAGCTTACCGTCTCGGGTCTCAAAGCCGCCCCAGCATTTT
CDR3 protein: CASSLPSRVSKPPQHF

V gene: TRBV7-8
D gene: NA
clone size: NA
J gene: TRBJ2-2
CDR3 DNA: TGTGCCAGCAGCTTATTAAGCGGGACAACCAACACCGGGGAGCTGTTTTTT
CDR3 protein: CASSLLSGTTNTGELFF

V gene: TRBV7-2
D gene: NA
clone size: many
J gene: TRBJ2-2
CDR3 DNA: TGTGCCAGCAGCCTACGGGACACGAACACCGGGGAGCTGTTTTTT
CDR3 protein: CASSLRDTNTGELFF

V gene: TRBV5-1
D gene: NA
clone size: many
J gene: TRBJ1-2
CDR3 DNA: TGCGCCAGCGATTGGGGGAATGGCTACACCTTC
CDR3 protein: CASDWGNGYTF

V gene: TRBV2
D gene: TRBD1
clone size: many
J gene: TRBJ2-5
CDR3 DNA: TGTGCCAGCAGTTTGGGACAGCGTGTTGAGACCCAGTACTTC
CDR3 protein: CASSLGQRVETQYF

V gene: TRBV14
D gene: NA
clone size: many
J gene: TRBJ2-1
CDR3 DNA: TGTGCCAGCAGCCAAGATTACTACAATGAGCAGTTCTTC
CDR3 protein: CASSQDYYNEQFF

V gene: TRBV7-2
D gene: NA
clone size: NA
J gene: TRBJ2-1
CDR3 DNA: TGTGCCAGCAGCCCGGTTTCAGCCGATGAGCAGTTCTTC
CDR3 protein: CASSPVSADEQFF

V gene: TRBV6-1
D gene: NA
clone size: few
J gene: TRBJ1-4
CDR3 DNA: TGTGCCAGCAGTCCCTCAGTCATGAATGAAAAACTGTTTTTT
CDR3 protein: CASSPSVMNEKLFF

V gene: TRBV19
D gene: TRBD1
clone size: NA
J gene: TRBJ1-1
CDR3 DNA: TGTGCCAGCCACAGGGGGGGGAGAGCTTTCTTT
CDR3 protein: CASHRGGRAFF

V gene: TRBV6-1
D gene: TRBD2
clone size: many
J gene: TRBJ2-3
CDR3 DNA: TGTGCCAGCAGTTCCGCTGTCCCGGGGGGTACGCAGTATTTT
CDR3 protein: CASSSAVPGGTQYF

V gene: TRBV24-1
D gene: TRBD2
clone size: many
J gene: TRBJ2-1
CDR3 DNA: TGTGCCACCAGGGGGGCACCGGGACTAGCCAATGAGCAGTTCTTC
CDR3 protein: CATRGAPGLANEQFF

V gene: TRBV4-1
D gene: NA
clone size: many
J gene: TRBJ1-2
CDR3 DNA: TGCGCCAGCAGCCAAGAAGGGATATACAGGAGCATCTCCTATGGCTACACCTTC
CDR3 protein: CASSQEGIYRSISYGYTF

V gene: TRBV30
D gene: NA
clone size: many
J gene: TRBJ2-3
CDR3 DNA: TGTGCCTGGAGTCTCTTGTGGGCTAGCACAGATACGCAGTATTTT
CDR3 protein: CAWSLLWASTDTQYF

V gene: TRBV20-1
D gene: NA
clone size: many
J gene: TRBJ1-4
CDR3 DNA: TGCAGTGCTATACCTGGGGTGGGTGAAAAACTGTTTTTT
CDR3 protein: CSAIPGVGEKLFF